This T cell receptor (beta chain) is from a study of CD4 T cells in relation to SARS-CoV-2 and coronaviruses. Germline CDR1 is MNHNS and CDR2 is SASEGT. Deletions cut 0 bases from V and 5 bases from J, with 9 bases between. The CDR3 is 14 residues long. Of note for this clone: Antigen: not known.

Measured with immunoSEQ multiplex PCR; TCRdb has only the in-frame clones, and not every one. Here the sample spans about 36,000 clones, around 77% being singletons. Sequencing used memory CD4+ T cells from PBMCs, cultured in vitro. This receptor was taken from an adult with COVID-19. The chain has TRBV6-1 and TRBJ2-3; D ambiguous. The CDR3 is CASSEALEIDTQYF. In DNA, the CDR3 is TGTGCCAGCAGTGAAGCGCTAGAAATAGATACGCAGTATTTT.